Only a few counts were recorded for the clone carrying this TCR beta chain. Original processing notes: It was from reference gene primer amplification that nucleated cell counts were estimated. Only in-frame clones appear in the TCRdb table, and some are missing; sequencing was by immunoSEQ multiplex PCR. Clone size and V and J calls were adopted from that table, with D and trimming inferred from the DNA. The table has 200,000 or so clones, around four fifths seen once. This entry belongs to a study of blood T cell repertoires in COVID-19. Study-level background: COVID-19 samples from acute and convalescent phases originated in the United States, Italy and Spain. T cells, B-cell-depleted T cells, or PBMCs provided the cDNA or gDNA that served as material.

The CDR3 length is 20 residues. Germline lookup yields CDR1 MNHEY and CDR2 SVGEGT. After removal of 5 bases from V and 3 bases from J, the junction contained 14 bases not matched to a gene. The chain couples TRBV6-2 or TRBV6-3 to TRBJ2-1, with TRBD2 matching 15 bases. The sequenced material came from peripheral blood. The TCR comes from a man under 40 with active or convalescent COVID-19. CDR3 region: CASSPSKGLAGGSRYNEQFF. For the CDR3, the DNA is TGTGCCAGCAGTCCATCCAAGGGACTAGCGGGAGGCTCACGCTACAATGAGCAGTTCTTC.